The present T cell receptor beta chain was sequenced within a study of T cells expressing NK-cell markers. Reprocessing the 5' RACE reads, TCRdb reports a single entry for every CDR3 protein and omits DNA. This table lists 500,000 or so distinct CDR3 sequences. The CDR3 totals 16 residues. Germline CDR1 is SGHVS and CDR2 is FNYEAQ. This TCR came from a man aged 18 to 30 in good health. This sequence joins TRBV7-6 and TRBJ2-2. The sample consisted of blood T cells: a sorted CD56 or NKG2C T cell subset, CD4+ or CD8+ T cells, or bulk PBMC T cells (not recorded which). The CDR3 loop is CASSLVRQTNTGELFF.